The sequence of this TCR beta chain was determined in a study of T cell responses to AZD1222 COVID-19 vaccine. The table lists this clone with a count of one. What it binds is unknown. This CDR3 has 15 amino acids. Trimming shortened V by 4 bases and J by 4 bases, and 14 bases separated the two germline ends. The germline V gene has CDR1 SGHNT and CDR2 YENEEA. Study-wide results and limits: Increases in Spike-specific TCR breadth and depth were seen after two AZD1222 doses. Distributed over spike, vaccine-associated CD4 TCRs predominated at 160-218 and 743-854.

Profiled with immunoSEQ multiplex PCR; TCRdb holds only in-frame clones, not every one. Here the sample spans 100,000 to 150,000 clones, 85% to 90% being singletons. The specimen comprised peripheral blood, sampled on day 0 of AZD1222 vaccination. The origin of this receptor is an adult in good health. The V and J genes are TRBV11-3 and TRBJ2-1; D is possibly TRBD1 (6 bases). CDR3 DNA: TGTGCCAGCAGCTCGACAGGTGTCCGATACAATGAGCAGTTCTTC. The encoded protein is CASSSTGVRYNEQFF.